These T cell receptor beta chains were read from a single sample in a study of shared clonotypes between healthy human individuals. The repertoire was sequenced with immunoSEQ multiplex PCR; TCRdb's copy has only in-frame clones and lacks some. The sample shows 110,000 or so clones, around 66% of them seen only once. The sequenced material came from memory CD8+ T cells sorted from blood. The receptors come from a woman aged 25-40 years in good health. CDR3s include the opening cysteine and the closing phenylalanine or tryptophan. The D gene is left open where the match is weak. Where a row states a size, it is once, few, many or the class of an expanded clone; other rows omit it.

j_gene | v_gene | d_gene | abundance | CDR3nt | CDR3aa
TRBJ2-7 | TRBV7-2 | . | . | TGTGCCAGCAGCTTTGGGGGAAGGACCTACGAGCAGTACTTC | CASSFGGRTYEQYF
TRBJ1-5 | TRBV7-9 | . | few | TGTGCCAGCAGCTTAGGTGGGAACAATCAGCCCCAGCATTTT | CASSLGGNNQPQHF
TRBJ1-3 | TRBV7-9 | . | . | TGTGCCAGCAGCTTATTTAGGCTCTCTGGAAACACCATATATTTT | CASSLFRLSGNTIYF
TRBJ2-1 | TRBV19 | TRBD2 | few | TGTGCCAGTAGTATAATACTAGCGGGCGGGAATGAGCAGTTCTTC | CASSIILAGGNEQFF
TRBJ2-5 | TRBV14 | TRBD1 | . | TGTGCCAGCAGCCGCAATTTGGGGACAGGGCCAACCCAGTACTTC | CASSRNLGTGPTQYF
TRBJ1-1 | TRBV28 | . | . | TGTGCCAGCAGTTTGCCCCTCAGGGTCACTGAAGCTTTCTTT | CASSLPLRVTEAFF
TRBJ1-1 | TRBV27 | TRBD1 | . | TGTGCCAGCAGTCCGGGGACAGCTAACACTGAAGCTTTCTTT | CASSPGTANTEAFF
TRBJ2-3 | TRBV7-9 | . | . | TGTGCCAGCAGCTTCGGACAGAGCACAGATACGCAGTATTTT | CASSFGQSTDTQYF
TRBJ2-1 | TRBV7-9 | . | . | TGTGCCAGCAGCTTAGTCTCTCCGTTTTCCTCCTACAATGAGCAGTTCTTC | CASSLVSPFSSYNEQFF
TRBJ1-2 | TRBV28 | TRBD1 | . | TGTGCCAGCACCCCTAACAGGGGGCATCGCTATGGCTACACCTTC | CASTPNRGHRYGYTF
TRBJ2-2 | TRBV5-8 | . | . | TGTGCCAGCAGCTTGACAGGGACGGGGTTAGACACCGGGGAGCTGTTTTTT | CASSLTGTGLDTGELFF
TRBJ2-3 | TRBV6-4 | TRBD2 | . | TGTGCCAGCAGTGACGGACTAGCTAGCACAGATACGCAGTATTTT | CASSDGLASTDTQYF
TRBJ1-3 | TRBV6-5 | . | . | TGTGCCAGCAGTTACATTGGGGGCTCTGGAAACACCATATATTTT | CASSYIGGSGNTIYF
TRBJ2-3 | TRBV27 | TRBD1 | few | TGTGCCAGCGCACAAAGCCGGGACAGGGGCGCAGATACGCAGTATTTT | CASAQSRDRGADTQYF
TRBJ1-5 | TRBV27 | . | . | TGTGCCAGCAGTTTATTCTGGTGGCAGGGGTGGAGACAGCCCCAGCATTTT | CASSLFWWQGWRQPQHF
TRBJ2-5 | TRBV28 | . | . | TGTGCCAGCAGAATACAGGGCTCGGGGGAGACCCAGTACTTC | CASRIQGSGETQYF
TRBJ1-5 | TRBV28 | . | . | TGTGCCAGCAGTGAAGCGGGGCATAGCAATCAGCCCCAGCATTTT | CASSEAGHSNQPQHF
TRBJ1-1 | TRBV28 | . | once | TGTGCCAGCCAGTCGGTTGCACTGAACACTGAAGCTTTCTTT | CASQSVALNTEAFF
TRBJ2-2 | TRBV7-8 | TRBD2 | . | TGTGCCAGCAGCGCTGGCGGGAGCATCACCGGGGAGCTGTTTTTT | CASSAGGSITGELFF
TRBJ2-7 | TRBV10-3 | TRBD2 | . | TGTGCCATCAGTGATTGGGGGAGGGCCCACTCCTACGAGCAGTACTTC | CAISDWGRAHSYEQYF
TRBJ2-3 | TRBV2 | TRBD2 | . | TGTGCCAGCAGTCGTAGACTAGCGGGCACAGATACGCAGTATTTT | CASSRRLAGTDTQYF
TRBJ2-7 | TRBV12-1 | . | . | TGTGCCAGCAGCTTTGCTTACTACTACGAGCAGTACTTC | CASSFAYYYEQYF
TRBJ2-6 | TRBV5-1 | . | . | TGCGCCAGCAAGTGGACAGCCCACTCTGGGGCCAACGTCCTGACTTTC | CASKWTAHSGANVLTF
TRBJ2-7 | TRBV27 | . | . | TGTGCCAGCAGTTTATCTGGCAAAAGGAGGGAGCAGTACTTC | CASSLSGKRREQYF
TRBJ1-2 | TRBV9 | . | . | TGTGCCAGCAGCGTAGACATTCTCGGCTATGGCTACACCTTC | CASSVDILGYGYTF
TRBJ1-6 | TRBV18 | TRBD1 | . | TGTGCCAGCTCACCACCGGGACAGGTCGGGGGTTCACCCCTCCACTTT | CASSPPGQVGGSPLHF
TRBJ2-1 | TRBV29-1 | . | . | TGCAGCGTTGACGTATCCAATGAGCAGTTCTTC | CSVDVSNEQFF
TRBJ2-1 | TRBV9 | . | few | TGTGCCAGCAGCAGGAAGGACTACAATGAGCAGTTCTTC | CASSRKDYNEQFF
TRBJ2-1 | TRBV18 | TRBD1 | . | TGTGCCAGCTCTCCTCAGACAGGGTCGCGGCTTACTGAGCAGTTCTTC | CASSPQTGSRLTEQFF
TRBJ2-2 | TRBV28 | . | few | TGTGCCAGCAGTTTAGGGGCGGTTTCCGGGGAGCTGTTTTTT | CASSLGAVSGELFF
TRBJ2-7 | TRBV2 | TRBD1 | . | TGTGCCAGCAGCCCTCGGGGACAGGGGGCTTACGAGCAGTACTTC | CASSPRGQGAYEQYF
TRBJ2-7 | TRBV7-9 | . | . | TGTGCCAGCAGCTTAGATGCCGGCGAGCAGTACTTC | CASSLDAGEQYF
TRBJ2-2 | TRBV10-1 | TRBD1 | . | TGCGCCAGCAGCAACGCCGGGACAGGGACCTTCGGGGAGCTGTTTTTT | CASSNAGTGTFGELFF
TRBJ1-1 | TRBV9 | . | . | TGTGCCAGCAGCGTAAGCTGGGGCACTGAAGCTTTCTTT | CASSVSWGTEAFF
TRBJ2-2 | TRBV15 | TRBD2 | once | TGTGCCACCAGAACGGGGGGAGGAGATACCGGGGAGCTGTTTTTT | CATRTGGGDTGELFF